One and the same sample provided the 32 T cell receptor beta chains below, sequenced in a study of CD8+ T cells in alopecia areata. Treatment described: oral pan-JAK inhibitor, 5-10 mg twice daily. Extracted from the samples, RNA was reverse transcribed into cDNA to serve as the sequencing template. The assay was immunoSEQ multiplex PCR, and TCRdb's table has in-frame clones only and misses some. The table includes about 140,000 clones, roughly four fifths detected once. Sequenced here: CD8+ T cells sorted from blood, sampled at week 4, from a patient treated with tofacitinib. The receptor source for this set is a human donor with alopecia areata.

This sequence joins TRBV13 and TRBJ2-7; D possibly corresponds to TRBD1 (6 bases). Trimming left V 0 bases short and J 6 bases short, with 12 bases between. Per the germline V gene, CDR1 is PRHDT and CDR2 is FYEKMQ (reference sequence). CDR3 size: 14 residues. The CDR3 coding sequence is TGTGCCAGCAGCTTAGGGCAGGGGCTGGGCGAGCAGTACTTC. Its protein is CASSLGQGLGEQYF.

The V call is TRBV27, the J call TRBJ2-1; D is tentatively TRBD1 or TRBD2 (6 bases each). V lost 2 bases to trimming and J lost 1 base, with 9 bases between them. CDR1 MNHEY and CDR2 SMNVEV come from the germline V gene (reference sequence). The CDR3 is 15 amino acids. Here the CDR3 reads CASSLKGGSYNEQFF. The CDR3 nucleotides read TGTGCCAGCAGTTTAAAGGGGGGATCCTACAATGAGCAGTTCTTC.

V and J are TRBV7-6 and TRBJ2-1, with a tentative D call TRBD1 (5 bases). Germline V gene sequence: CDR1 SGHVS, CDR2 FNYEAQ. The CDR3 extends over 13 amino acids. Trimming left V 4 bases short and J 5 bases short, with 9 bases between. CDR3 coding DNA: TGTGCCAGCAGCTCAGGGCAACACAATGAGCAGTTCTTC. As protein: CASSSGQHNEQFF.

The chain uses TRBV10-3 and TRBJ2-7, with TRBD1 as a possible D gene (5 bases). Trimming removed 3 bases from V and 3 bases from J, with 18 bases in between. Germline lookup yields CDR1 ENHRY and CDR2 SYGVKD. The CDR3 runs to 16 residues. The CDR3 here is CAISDQGSALNYEQYF. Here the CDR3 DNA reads TGTGCCATCAGTGATCAGGGCAGCGCACTCAACTACGAGCAGTACTTC.

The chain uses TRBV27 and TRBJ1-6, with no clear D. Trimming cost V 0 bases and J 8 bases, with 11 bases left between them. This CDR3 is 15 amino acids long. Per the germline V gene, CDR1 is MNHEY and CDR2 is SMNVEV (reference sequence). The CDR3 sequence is CASSLSEGGYSPLHF. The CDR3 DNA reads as TGTGCCAGCAGTTTATCGGAAGGAGGTTATTCACCCCTCCACTTT.

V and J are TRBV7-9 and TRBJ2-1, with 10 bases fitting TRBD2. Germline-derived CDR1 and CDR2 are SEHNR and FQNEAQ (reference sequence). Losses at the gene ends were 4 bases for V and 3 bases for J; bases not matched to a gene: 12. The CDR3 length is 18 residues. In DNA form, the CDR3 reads TGTGCCAGCAGCTCCCGACCTGGACTAGCGGAAAACTACAATGAGCAGTTCTTC. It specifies CASSSRPGLAENYNEQFF.

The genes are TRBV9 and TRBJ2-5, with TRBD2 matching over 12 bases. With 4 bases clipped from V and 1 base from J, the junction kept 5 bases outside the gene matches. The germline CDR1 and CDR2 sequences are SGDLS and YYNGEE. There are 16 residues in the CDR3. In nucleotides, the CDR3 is TGTGCCAGCAGCCTAGGGACTAGCGGGTCCCAAGAGACCCAGTACTTC. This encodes CASSLGTSGSQETQYF.

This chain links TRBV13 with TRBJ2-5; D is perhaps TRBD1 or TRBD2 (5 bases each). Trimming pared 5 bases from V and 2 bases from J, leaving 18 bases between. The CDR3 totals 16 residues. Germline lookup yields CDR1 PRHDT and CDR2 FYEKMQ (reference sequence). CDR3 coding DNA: TGTGCCAGCAGCATAAAGGGACGGGACCCTCAAGAGACCCAGTACTTC. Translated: CASSIKGRDPQETQYF.

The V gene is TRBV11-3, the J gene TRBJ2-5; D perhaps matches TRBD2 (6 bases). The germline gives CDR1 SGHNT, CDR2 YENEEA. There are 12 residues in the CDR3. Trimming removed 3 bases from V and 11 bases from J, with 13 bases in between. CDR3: CASSFGGMTQYF. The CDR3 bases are TGTGCCAGCAGCTTTGGCGGGATGACTCAGTACTTC. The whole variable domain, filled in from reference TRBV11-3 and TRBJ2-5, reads EAGVVQSPRYKIIEKKQPVAFWCNPISGHNTLYWYLQNLGQGPELLIRYENEEAVDDSQLPKDRFSAERLKGVDSTLKIQPAELGDSAVYLCASSFGGMTQYFGPGTRLLVL.

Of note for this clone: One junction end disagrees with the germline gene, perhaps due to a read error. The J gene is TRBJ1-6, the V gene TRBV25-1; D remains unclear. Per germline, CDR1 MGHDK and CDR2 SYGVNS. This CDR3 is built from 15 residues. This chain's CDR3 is CASRVDGWRNSLLHF. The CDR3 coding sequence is TGTGCCAGCAGAGTCGACGGGTGGCGGAATTCACTCCTCCACTTT.

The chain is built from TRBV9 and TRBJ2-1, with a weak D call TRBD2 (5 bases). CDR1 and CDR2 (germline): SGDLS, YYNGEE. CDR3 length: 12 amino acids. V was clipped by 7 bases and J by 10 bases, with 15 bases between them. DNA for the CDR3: TGTGCCAGCTTTGGGCCGCCGGGAGAGCAGTTCTTC. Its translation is CASFGPPGEQFF.

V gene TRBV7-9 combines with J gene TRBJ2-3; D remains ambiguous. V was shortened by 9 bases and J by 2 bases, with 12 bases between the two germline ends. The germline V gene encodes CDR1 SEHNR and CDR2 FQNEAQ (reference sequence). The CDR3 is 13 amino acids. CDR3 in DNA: TGTGCCAGAGCAGAGGATGACACAGATACGCAGTATTTT. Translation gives CARAEDDTDTQYF.

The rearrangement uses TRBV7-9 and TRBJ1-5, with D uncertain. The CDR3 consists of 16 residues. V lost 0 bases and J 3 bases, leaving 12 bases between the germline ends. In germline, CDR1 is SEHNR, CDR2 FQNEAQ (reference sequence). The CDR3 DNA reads TGTGCCAGCAGCTTAGCGAATACGGGTTTCAATCAGCCCCAGCATTTT. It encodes CASSLANTGFNQPQHF.

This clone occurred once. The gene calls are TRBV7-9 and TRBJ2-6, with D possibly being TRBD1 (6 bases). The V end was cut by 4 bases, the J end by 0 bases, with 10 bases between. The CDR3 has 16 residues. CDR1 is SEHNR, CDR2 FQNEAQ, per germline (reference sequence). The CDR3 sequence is CASSSDSRSGANVLTF. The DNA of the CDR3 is TGTGCCAGCAGCTCGGACAGCCGCTCTGGGGCCAACGTCCTGACTTTC.

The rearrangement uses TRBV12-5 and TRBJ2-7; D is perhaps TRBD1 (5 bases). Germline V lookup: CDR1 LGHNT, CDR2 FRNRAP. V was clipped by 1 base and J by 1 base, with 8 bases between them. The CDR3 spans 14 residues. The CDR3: CASGLADSSYEQYF. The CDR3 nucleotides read TGTGCTAGTGGTTTGGCCGACAGTTCCTACGAGCAGTACTTC.

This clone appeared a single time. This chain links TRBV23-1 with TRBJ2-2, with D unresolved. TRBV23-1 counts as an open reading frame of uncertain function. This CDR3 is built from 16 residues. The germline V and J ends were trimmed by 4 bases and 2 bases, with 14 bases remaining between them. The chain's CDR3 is CASSPGQTPNTGELFF. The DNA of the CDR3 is TGCGCCAGCAGTCCCGGGCAGACACCTAACACCGGGGAGCTGTTTTTT.

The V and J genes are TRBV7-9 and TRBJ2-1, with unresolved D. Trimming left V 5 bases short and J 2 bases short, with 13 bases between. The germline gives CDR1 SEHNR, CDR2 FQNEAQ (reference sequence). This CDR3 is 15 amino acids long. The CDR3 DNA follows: TGTGCCAGCAGCCTAATCGGGCTAGCCTACAATGAGCAGTTCTTC. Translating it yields CASSLIGLAYNEQFF.

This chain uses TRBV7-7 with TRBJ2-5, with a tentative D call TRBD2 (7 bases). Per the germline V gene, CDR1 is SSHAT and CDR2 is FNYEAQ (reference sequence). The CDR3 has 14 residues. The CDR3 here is CASAYGGQEETQYF. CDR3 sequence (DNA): TGTGCTAGCGCTTACGGGGGGCAGGAAGAGACCCAGTACTTC. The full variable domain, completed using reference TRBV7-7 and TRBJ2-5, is GAGVSQSPRYKVTKRGQDVTLRCDPISSHATLYWYQQALGQGPEFLTYFNYEAQPDKSGLPSDRFSAERPEGSISTLTIQRTEQRDSAMYRCASAYGGQEETQYFGPGTRLLVL.

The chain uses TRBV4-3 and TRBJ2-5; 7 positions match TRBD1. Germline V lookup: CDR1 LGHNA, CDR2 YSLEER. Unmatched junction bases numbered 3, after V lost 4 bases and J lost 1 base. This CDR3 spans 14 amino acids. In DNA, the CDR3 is TGCGCCAGCAGCCTGGGGACAGTCCAAGAGACCCAGTACTTC. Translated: CASSLGTVQETQYF.

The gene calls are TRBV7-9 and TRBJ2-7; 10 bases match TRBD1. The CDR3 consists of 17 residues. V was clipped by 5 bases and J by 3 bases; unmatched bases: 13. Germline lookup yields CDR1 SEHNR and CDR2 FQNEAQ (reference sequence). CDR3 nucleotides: TGTGCCAGCAGCCCTACCCGCGCCGGGACAGGGGTCTACGAGCAGTACTTC. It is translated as CASSPTRAGTGVYEQYF.

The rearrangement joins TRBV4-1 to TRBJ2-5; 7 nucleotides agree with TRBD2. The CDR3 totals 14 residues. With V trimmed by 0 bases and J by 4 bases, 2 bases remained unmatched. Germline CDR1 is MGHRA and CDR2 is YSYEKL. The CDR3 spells CASSQEGGTETQYF. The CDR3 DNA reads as TGCGCCAGCAGCCAAGAGGGGGGGACAGAGACCCAGTACTTC.

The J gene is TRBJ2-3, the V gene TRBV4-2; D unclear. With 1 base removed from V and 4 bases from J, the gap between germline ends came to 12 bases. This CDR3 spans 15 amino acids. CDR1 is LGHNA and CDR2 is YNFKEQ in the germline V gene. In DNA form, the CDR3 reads TGTGCCAGCAGCCAAGCGGAGCTTGGGGCAGATACGCAGTATTTT. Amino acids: CASSQAELGADTQYF.

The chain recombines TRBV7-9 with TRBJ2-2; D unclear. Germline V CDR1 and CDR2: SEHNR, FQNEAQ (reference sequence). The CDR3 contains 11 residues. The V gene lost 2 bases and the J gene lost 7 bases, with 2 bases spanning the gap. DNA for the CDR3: TGTGCCAGCAGCTTAAGCGGGGAGCTGTTTTTT. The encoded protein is CASSLSGELFF.

CDR3 DNA sequence: TGTGCCAGTAGTTTGATTTATAGCGGGGGTGTTGATACGCAGTATTTT. It is translated as CASSLIYSGGVDTQYF. The J gene is TRBJ2-3, the V gene TRBV19; 9 nucleotides line up with TRBD2. The germline gives CDR1 LNHDA, CDR2 SQIVND (reference sequence). V gave up 5 bases and J gave up 6 bases; unmatched junction bases: 12. The CDR3 has 16 residues.

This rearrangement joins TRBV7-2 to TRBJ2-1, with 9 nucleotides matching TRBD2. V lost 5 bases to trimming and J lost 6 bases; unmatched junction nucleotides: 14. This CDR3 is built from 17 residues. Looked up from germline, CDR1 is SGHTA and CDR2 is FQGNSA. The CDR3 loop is CASSRPGGGAGGNEQFF. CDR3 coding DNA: TGTGCCAGCAGCCGCCCGGGCGGGGGGGCCGGAGGCAATGAGCAGTTCTTC.

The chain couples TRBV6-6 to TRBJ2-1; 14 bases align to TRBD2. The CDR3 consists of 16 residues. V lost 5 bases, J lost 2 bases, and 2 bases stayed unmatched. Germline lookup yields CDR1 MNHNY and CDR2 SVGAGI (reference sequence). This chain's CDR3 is CASSPGLAGAYNEQFF. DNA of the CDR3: TGTGCCAGCAGTCCGGGACTAGCGGGGGCCTACAATGAGCAGTTCTTC.

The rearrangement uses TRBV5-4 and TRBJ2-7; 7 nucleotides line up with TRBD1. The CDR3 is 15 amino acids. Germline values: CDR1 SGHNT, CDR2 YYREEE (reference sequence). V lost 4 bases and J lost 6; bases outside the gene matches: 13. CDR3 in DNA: TGTGCCAGCAGCAAAATCGGGACAGAGGACGGCGAGCAGTACTTC. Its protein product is CASSKIGTEDGEQYF.

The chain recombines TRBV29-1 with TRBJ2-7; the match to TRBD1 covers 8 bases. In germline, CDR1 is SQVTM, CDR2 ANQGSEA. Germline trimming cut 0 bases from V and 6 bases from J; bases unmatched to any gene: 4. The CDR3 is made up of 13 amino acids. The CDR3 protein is CSVEDRGLGEQYF. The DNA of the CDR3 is TGCAGCGTTGAAGACAGGGGGCTAGGCGAGCAGTACTTC.

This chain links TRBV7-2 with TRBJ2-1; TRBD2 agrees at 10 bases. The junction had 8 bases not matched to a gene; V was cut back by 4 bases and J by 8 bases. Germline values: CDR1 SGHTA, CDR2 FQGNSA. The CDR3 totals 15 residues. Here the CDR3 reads CASSYGGLAFDEQFF. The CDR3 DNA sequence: TGTGCCAGCAGCTACGGGGGACTAGCGTTCGATGAGCAGTTCTTC.

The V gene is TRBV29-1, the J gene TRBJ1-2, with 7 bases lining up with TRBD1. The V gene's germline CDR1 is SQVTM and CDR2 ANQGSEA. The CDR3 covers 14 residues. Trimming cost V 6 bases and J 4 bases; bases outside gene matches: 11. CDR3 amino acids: CSVAPDRDPYGYTF. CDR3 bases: TGCAGCGTCGCCCCCGACAGGGATCCCTATGGCTACACCTTC.

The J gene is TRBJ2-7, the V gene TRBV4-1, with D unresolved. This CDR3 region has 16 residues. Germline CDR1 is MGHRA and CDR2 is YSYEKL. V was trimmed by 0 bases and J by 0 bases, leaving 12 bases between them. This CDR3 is CASSQDEAQSSYEQYF. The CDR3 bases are TGCGCCAGCAGCCAAGATGAGGCCCAGAGCTCCTACGAGCAGTACTTC.

CDR3 in amino acids: CASKTSESTDTQYF. Here the CDR3 DNA reads TGCGCCAGCAAGACTAGCGAGAGCACAGATACGCAGTATTTT. The V gene is TRBV4-1, the J gene TRBJ2-3, with 8 nucleotides matching TRBD2. Trimming at V came to 7 bases and at J to 0 bases, leaving 3 bases not matched to a gene. The CDR3 sequence is 14 residues long. Looked up from germline, CDR1 is MGHRA and CDR2 is YSYEKL.